This TCR beta chain stems from a study of T cell responses to AZD1222 COVID-19 vaccine. Sequencing used immunoSEQ multiplex PCR; TCRdb keeps in-frame clones, though not all of them. Here the sample spans about 85,000 clones, roughly nine tenths being singletons. This CDR3 is 17 amino acids long. Germline V CDR1 and CDR2: SGHDT, YYEEEE. Trimming removed 0 bases from V and 3 bases from J, with 17 bases in between. Here the sequenced sample was peripheral blood, taken on day 0 of AZD1222 vaccination. The TCR originated in an adult in good health. The rearrangement joins TRBV5-6 to TRBJ2-3, with a tentative D call TRBD2 (6 bases). The CDR3 coding sequence is TGTGCCAGCAGCTTGGCTGCTAGCGTCAGTCTGACAGATACGCAGTATTTT. This codes for CASSLAASVSLTDTQYF.